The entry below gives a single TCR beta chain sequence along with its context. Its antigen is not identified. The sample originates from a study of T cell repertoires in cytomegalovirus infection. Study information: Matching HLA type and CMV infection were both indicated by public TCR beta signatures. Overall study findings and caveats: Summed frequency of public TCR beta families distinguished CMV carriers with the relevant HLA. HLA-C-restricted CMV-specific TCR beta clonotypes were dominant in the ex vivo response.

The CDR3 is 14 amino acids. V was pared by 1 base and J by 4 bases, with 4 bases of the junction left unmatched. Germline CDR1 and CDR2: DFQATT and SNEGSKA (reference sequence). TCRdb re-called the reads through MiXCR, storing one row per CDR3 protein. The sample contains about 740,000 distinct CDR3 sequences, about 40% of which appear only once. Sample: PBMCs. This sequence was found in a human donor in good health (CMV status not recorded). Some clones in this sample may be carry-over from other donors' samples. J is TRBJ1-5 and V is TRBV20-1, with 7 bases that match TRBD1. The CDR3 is CSARVPQGNQPQHF. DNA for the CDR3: TGCAGTGCTAGAGTACCACAGGGGAATCAGCCCCAGCATTTT.